This T cell receptor beta chain appears in the sequencing data of a study of blood T cell repertoires in COVID-19. Study-level information: Spain, Italy and the United States supplied samples that represented acute and convalescent COVID-19.

Profiling relied on immunoSEQ multiplex PCR, and the TCRdb table lists in-frame clones only, not all of them. In the table there are 45,000 to 70,000 clones, 81% of which are singletons. The CDR3 consists of 14 residues. V lost 4 bases, J lost 4 bases, and 5 bases stayed unmatched. Germline V gives CDR1 MDHEN, CDR2 SYDVKM. V usage is TRBV28 and J usage is TRBJ1-2; 8 nucleotides line up with TRBD1. The TCR originated in an elderly woman with active or convalescent COVID-19. The specimen sequenced was peripheral blood. CDR3 nucleotides: TGTGCCAGCAGTTCTAGACAGGGGAGCTATGGCTACACCTTC. It is translated as CASSSRQGSYGYTF.